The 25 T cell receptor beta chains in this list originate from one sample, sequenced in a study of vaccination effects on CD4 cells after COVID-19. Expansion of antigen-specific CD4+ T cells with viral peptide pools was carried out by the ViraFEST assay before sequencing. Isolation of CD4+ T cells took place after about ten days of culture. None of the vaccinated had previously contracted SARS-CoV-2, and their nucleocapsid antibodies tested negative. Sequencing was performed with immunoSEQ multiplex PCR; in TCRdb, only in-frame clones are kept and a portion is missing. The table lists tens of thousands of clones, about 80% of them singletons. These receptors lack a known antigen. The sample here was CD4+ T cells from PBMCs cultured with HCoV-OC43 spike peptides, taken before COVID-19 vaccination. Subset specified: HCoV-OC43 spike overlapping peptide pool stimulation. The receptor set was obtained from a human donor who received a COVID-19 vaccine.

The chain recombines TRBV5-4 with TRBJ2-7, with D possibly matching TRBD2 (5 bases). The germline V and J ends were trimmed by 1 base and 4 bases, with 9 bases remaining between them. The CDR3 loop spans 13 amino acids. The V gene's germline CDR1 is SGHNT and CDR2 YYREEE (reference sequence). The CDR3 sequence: CASSLSGGYEQYV. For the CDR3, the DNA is TGTGCCAGCAGCTTGTCGGGCGGGTACGAGCAGTACGTC.

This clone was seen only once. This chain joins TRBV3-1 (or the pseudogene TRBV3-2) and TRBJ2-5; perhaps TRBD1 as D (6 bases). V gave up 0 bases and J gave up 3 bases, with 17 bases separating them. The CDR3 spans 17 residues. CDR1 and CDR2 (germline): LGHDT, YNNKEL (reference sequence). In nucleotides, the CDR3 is TGTGCCAGCAGCCAAGATCAGCCACAGGGAAAAGAAGAGACCCAGTACTTC. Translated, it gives CASSQDQPQGKEETQYF.

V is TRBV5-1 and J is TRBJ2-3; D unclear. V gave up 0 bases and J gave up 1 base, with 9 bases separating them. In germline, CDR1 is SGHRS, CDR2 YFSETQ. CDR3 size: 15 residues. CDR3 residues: CASSLAGGGTDTQYF. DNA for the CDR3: TGCGCCAGCAGCTTGGCCGGCGGCGGCACAGATACGCAGTATTTT.

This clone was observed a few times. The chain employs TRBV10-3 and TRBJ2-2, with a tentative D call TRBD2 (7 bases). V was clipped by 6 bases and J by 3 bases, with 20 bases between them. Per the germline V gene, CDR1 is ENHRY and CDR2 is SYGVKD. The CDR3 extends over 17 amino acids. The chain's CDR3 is CAISQRTGGQDTGELFF. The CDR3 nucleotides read TGTGCCATCAGCCAGAGGACCGGGGGGCAGGACACCGGGGAGCTGTTTTTT.

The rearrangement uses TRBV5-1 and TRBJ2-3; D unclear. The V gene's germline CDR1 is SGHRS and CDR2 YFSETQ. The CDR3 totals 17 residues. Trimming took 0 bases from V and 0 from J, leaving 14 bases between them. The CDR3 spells CASSLAVVWDSTDTQYF. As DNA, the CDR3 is TGCGCCAGCAGCTTGGCCGTGGTTTGGGATAGCACAGATACGCAGTATTTT.

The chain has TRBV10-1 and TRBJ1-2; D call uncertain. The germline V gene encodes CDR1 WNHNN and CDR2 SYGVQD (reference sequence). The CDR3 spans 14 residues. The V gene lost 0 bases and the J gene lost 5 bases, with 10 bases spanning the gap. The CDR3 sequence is CASSESHSSYGYTF. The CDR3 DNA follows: TGCGCCAGCAGTGAGTCTCACAGCTCGTATGGCTACACCTTC.

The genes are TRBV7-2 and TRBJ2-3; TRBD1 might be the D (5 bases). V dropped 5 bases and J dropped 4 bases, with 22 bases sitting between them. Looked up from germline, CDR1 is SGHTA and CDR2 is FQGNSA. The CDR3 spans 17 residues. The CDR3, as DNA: TGTGCCAGCAGCCCCCAGGACAAGTTCCTCTTGGCAGATACGCAGTATTTT. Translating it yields CASSPQDKFLLADTQYF.

The CDR3 coding sequence is TGTGCCAGCTCATCTAGACAGCCAGCAACTAATGAAAAACTGTTTTTT. This gives the protein CASSSRQPATNEKLFF. The rearrangement links TRBV18 to TRBJ1-4; a weak D match, TRBD1 (5 bases). The length of the CDR3 is 16 residues. Germline V CDR1 and CDR2: KGHSH, LQKENI. V was shortened by 5 bases and J by 0 bases, with 13 bases between the two germline ends.

CDR3 sequence: CASTAFLLQGHGYTF. The DNA of the CDR3 is TGTGCCAGCACCGCCTTTCTTCTCCAGGGGCATGGCTACACCTTC. The chain carries TRBV9 and TRBJ1-2; D may be TRBD1 (6 bases). Germline lookup yields CDR1 SGDLS and CDR2 YYNGEE. The CDR3 is made up of 15 amino acids. Trimming took off 6 bases at V and 6 bases at J, with 21 bases between the two ends.

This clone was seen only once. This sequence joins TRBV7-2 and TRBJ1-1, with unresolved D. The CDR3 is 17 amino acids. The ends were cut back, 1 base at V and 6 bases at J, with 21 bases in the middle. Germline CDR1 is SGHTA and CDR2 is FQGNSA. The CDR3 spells CASSLVSGGGKRAEAFF. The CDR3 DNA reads TGTGCCAGCAGCTTAGTTTCGGGAGGAGGTAAGAGAGCTGAAGCTTTCTTT.

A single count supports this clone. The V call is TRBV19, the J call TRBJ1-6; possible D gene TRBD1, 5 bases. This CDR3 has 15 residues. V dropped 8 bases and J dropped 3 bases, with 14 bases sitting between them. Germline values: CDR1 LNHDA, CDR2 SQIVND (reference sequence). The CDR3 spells CASRDSPSYNSPLHF. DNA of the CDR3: TGTGCCAGTCGAGACAGTCCCAGCTATAATTCACCCCTCCACTTT.

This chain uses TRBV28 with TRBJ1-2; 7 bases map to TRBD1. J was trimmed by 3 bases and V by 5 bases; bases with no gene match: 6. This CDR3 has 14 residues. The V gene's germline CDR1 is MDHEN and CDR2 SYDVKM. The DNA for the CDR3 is TGTGCCAGCAGTCCCTGGACAGGAGACTATGGCTACACCTTC. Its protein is CASSPWTGDYGYTF.

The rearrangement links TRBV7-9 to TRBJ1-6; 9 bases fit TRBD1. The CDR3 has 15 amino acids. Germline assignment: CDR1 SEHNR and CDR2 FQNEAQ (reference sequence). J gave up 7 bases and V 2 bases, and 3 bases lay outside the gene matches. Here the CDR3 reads CASSLRQGGNSPLHF. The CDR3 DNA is TGTGCCAGCAGCTTACGACAGGGGGGCAATTCACCCCTCCACTTT. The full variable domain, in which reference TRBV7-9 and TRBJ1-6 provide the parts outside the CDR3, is DTGVSQNPRHKITKRGQNVTFRCDPISEHNRLYWYRQTLGQGPEFLTYFQNEAQLEKSRLLSDRFSAERPKGSFSTLEIQRTEQGDSAMYLCASSLRQGGNSPLHFGNGTRLTVT.

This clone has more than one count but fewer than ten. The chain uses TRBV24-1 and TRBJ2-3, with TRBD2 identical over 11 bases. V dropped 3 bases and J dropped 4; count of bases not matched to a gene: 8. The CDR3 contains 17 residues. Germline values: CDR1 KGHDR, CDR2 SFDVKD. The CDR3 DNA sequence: TGTGCCACCAGTGATACTAGCGGGGGCCCCTCGGCAGATACGCAGTATTTT. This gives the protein CATSDTSGGPSADTQYF.

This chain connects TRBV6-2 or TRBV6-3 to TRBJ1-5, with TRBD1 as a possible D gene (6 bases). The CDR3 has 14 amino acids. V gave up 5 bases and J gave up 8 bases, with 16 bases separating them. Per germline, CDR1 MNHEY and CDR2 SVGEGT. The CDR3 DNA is TGTGCCAGCAGTCGCGCAGGGGAGCAGAAGCCCCAGCATTTT. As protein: CASSRAGEQKPQHF.

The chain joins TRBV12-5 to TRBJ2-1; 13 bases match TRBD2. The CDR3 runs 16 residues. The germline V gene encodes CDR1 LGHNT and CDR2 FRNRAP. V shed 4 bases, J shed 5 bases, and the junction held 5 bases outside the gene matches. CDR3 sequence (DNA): TGTGCTAGTGGTTCCAGACTAGCGGGGGGCCACAATGAGCAGTTCTTC. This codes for CASGSRLAGGHNEQFF. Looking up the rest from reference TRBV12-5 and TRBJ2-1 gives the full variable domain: DARVTQTPRHKVTEMGQEVTMRCQPILGHNTVFWYRQTMMQGLELLAYFRNRAPLDDSGMPKDRFSAEMPDATLATLKIQPSEPRDSAVYFCASGSRLAGGHNEQFFGPGTRLTVL.

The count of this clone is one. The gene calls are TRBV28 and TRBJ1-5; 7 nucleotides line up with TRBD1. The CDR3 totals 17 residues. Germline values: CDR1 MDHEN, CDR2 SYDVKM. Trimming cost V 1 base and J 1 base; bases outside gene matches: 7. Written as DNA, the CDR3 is TGTGCCAGCAGTTTATTACAGGGGATTGGCAGCAATCAGCCCCAGCATTTT. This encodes CASSLLQGIGSNQPQHF. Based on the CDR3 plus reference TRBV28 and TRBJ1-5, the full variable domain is DVKVTQSSRYLVKRTGEKVFLECVQDMDHENMFWYRQDPGLGLRLIYFSYDVKMKEKGDIPEGYSVSREKKERFSLILESASTNQTSMYLCASSLLQGIGSNQPQHFGDGTRLSIL.

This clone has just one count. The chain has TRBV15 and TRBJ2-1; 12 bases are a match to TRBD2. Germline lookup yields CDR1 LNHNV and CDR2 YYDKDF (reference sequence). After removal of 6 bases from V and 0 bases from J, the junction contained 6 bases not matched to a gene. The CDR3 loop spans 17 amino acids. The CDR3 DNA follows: TGTGCCACCAGGCGACTAGCGGGGGTGAGCTCCTACAATGAGCAGTTCTTC. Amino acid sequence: CATRRLAGVSSYNEQFF.

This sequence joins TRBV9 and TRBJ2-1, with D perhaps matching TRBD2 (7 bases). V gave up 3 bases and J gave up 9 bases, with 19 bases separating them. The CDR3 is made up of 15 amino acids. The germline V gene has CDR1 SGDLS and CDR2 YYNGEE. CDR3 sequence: CASSGGGLDSSEQFF. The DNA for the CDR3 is TGTGCCAGCAGCGGCGGGGGCCTAGATTCTAGTGAGCAGTTCTTC.

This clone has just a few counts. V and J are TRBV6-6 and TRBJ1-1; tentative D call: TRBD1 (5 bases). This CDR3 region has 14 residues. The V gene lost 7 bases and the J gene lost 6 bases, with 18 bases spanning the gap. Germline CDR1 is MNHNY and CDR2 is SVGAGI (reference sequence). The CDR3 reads CASTSRAGWAEAFF. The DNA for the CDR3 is TGTGCCAGCACCAGTCGCGCAGGGTGGGCTGAAGCTTTCTTT.

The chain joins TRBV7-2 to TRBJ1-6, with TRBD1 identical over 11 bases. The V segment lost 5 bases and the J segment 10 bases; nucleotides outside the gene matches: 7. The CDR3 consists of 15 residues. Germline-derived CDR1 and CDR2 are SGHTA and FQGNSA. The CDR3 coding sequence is TGTGCCAGCAGCGCTTGGACAGGGGGCTGGTCACCCCTCCACTTT. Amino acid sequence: CASSAWTGGWSPLHF.

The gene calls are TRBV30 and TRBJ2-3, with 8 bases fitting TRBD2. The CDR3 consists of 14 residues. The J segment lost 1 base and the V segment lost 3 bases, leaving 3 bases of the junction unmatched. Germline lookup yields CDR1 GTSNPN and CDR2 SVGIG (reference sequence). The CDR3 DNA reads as TGTGCCTGGAGCGCACTAGCGGGCACAGATACGCAGTATTTT. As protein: CAWSALAGTDTQYF.

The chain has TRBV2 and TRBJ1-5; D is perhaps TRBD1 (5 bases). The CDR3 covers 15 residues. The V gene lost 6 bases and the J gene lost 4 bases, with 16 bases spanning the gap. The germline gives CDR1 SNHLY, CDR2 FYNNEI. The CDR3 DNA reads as TGTGCCAGCAGCACCGCAGGGCAGGGAAATCAGCCCCAGCATTTT. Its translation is CASSTAGQGNQPQHF.

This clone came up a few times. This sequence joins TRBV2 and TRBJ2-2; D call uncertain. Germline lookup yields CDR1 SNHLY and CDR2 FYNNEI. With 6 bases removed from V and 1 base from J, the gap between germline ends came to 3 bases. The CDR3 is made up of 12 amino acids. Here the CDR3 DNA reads TGTGCCAGCAGGCTGAACACCGGGGAGCTGTTTTTT. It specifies CASRLNTGELFF.

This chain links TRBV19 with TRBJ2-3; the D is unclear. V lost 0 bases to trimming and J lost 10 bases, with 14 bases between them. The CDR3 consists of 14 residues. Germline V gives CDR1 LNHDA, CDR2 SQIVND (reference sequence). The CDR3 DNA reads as TGTGCCAGTAGTATAGAGCCCGGCGGCGGAGCGCAGTATTTT. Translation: CASSIEPGGGAQYF. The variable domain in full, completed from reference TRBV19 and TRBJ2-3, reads DGGITQSPKYLFRKEGQNVTLSCEQNLNHDAMYWYRQDPGQGLRLIYYSQIVNDFQKGDIAEGYSVSREKKESFPLTVTSAQKNPTAFYLCASSIEPGGGAQYFGPGTRLTVL.